The clone carrying this T cell receptor (beta chain) was counted between two and nine times. The data originate from a study of blood T cell repertoires in COVID-19. TCRdb's table, derived via immunoSEQ multiplex PCR, lists solely in-frame clones and lacks some. The table lists some 490,000 clones, 80% to 90% of them singletons, with under 4% in the top ten. The V gene lost 7 bases and the J gene lost 4 bases, with 17 bases spanning the gap. Germline V gene lookup returns CDR1 SGHNT and CDR2 YYREEE (reference sequence). The CDR3 spans 14 residues. The clonotype comes from a human donor in a cohort sampled during active COVID-19. V is TRBV5-4 and J is TRBJ1-1; perhaps TRBD1 as D (6 bases). The specimen sequenced was peripheral blood. The CDR3 loop reads CASSRRGGRTEAFF. CDR3 nucleotide sequence: TGTGCCAGCTCTCGTCGCGGGGGGCGCACTGAAGCTTTCTTT.